This TCR beta chain was obtained from a study of cytotoxic CD8 clonotypes in ibrutinib-treated CLL. The table lists this clone with a count of one. The CDR3 is 13 amino acids. In germline, CDR1 is SNHLY, CDR2 FYNNEI. Trimming took 6 bases from V and 2 from J; bases not matched to a gene: 2. Here immunoSEQ multiplex PCR was the method, and the copy in TCRdb shows in-frame clones only, minus some. This sample has about 140,000 clones, with about 72% found just once. This receptor was identified in a human donor with chronic lymphocytic leukemia. The V call is TRBV2, the J call TRBJ2-7; 9 nucleotides match TRBD1. The material was PBMCs, obtained after 12 months of ibrutinib treatment. CDR3 sequence reads: CASRRQGAYEQYF. CDR3 nucleotide sequence: TGTGCCAGCAGGAGACAGGGGGCCTACGAGCAGTACTTC.